These 17 T cell receptor beta chains were all obtained from the same sample, sequenced in a study of blood T cell repertoires in COVID-19. Libraries were prepared by immunoSEQ multiplex PCR; TCRdb keeps only in-frame clonotypes and omits some of them. This sample carries 100,000 or so clones, approximately 86% of them seen once, and the ten largest clones take 2.7%. The sequencing sample was made of PBMCs or T cells enriched from blood (not recorded which). All receptors derive from a woman aged 50 to 60 who had recovered from COVID-19.

V and J are TRBV19 and TRBJ1-4; TRBD1 agrees at 9 bases. The CDR3 runs 15 residues. Germline V CDR1 and CDR2: LNHDA, SQIVND (reference sequence). The V gene end was trimmed by 4 bases and the J gene end by 6 bases; junction bases not matched to a gene: 6. This CDR3 reads CASSTTGGIYEKLFF. The CDR3 bases are TGTGCCAGTAGTACGACAGGGGGGATATATGAAAAACTGTTTTTT.

V is TRBV3-1 (or the pseudogene TRBV3-2) and J is TRBJ2-7; unclear D gene. Trimming pared 0 bases from V and 6 bases from J, leaving 15 bases between. In germline, CDR1 is LGHDT, CDR2 YNNKEL (reference sequence). The CDR3 runs to 15 residues. CDR3 protein: CASSQDYQVPAEQYF. The CDR3, as DNA: TGTGCCAGCAGCCAAGATTACCAGGTCCCGGCCGAGCAGTACTTC.

The chain uses TRBV15 and TRBJ1-4, with D perhaps matching TRBD1 (6 bases). Between the trimmed V and J ends, which lost 0 bases and 3 bases, there was a span of 8 bases. CDR1 LNHNV and CDR2 YYDKDF come from the germline V gene (reference sequence). CDR3 length equals 15 residues. The CDR3 reads CATSRDWTANEKLFF. CDR3 nucleotide sequence: TGTGCCACCAGCAGAGATTGGACAGCTAATGAAAAACTGTTTTTT.

The rearrangement joins TRBV7-8 to TRBJ1-1, with D possibly matching TRBD1 (5 bases). Germline V lookup: CDR1 SGHVS, CDR2 FQNEAQ. This CDR3 comprises 13 residues. V dropped 6 bases and J dropped 4 bases, with 12 bases sitting between them. The CDR3 sequence: CASSRGTVTEAFF. CDR3 coding DNA: TGTGCCAGCAGTCGGGGGACGGTCACTGAAGCTTTCTTT. Using reference TRBV7-8 and TRBJ1-1 for the parts outside the CDR3, the full variable domain is GAGVSQSPRYKVAKRGQDVALRCDPISGHVSLFWYQQALGQGPEFLTYFQNEAQLDKSGLPSDRFFAERPEGSVSTLKIQRTQQEDSAVYLCASSRGTVTEAFFGQGTRLTVV.

The count of this clone is one. The V call is TRBV6-5, the J call TRBJ2-7, with D perhaps matching TRBD2 (5 bases). This CDR3 is built from 15 residues. Germline lookup yields CDR1 MNHEY and CDR2 SVGAGI. Trimming pared 8 bases from V and 4 bases from J, leaving 21 bases between. The CDR3 bases are TGTGCCAGCGCCGAGGACCGGACTCGTACGTACGAGCAGTACTTC. Translation: CASAEDRTRTYEQYF.

V is TRBV19 and J is TRBJ1-1; the D is unclear. The germline V gene has CDR1 LNHDA and CDR2 SQIVND (reference sequence). V dropped 3 bases and J dropped 2 bases, with 10 bases sitting between them. The CDR3 consists of 14 residues. In nucleotides, the CDR3 is TGTGCCAGTAGTATTTTTGGGCGAAACACTGAAGCTTTCTTT. Its translation is CASSIFGRNTEAFF.

The CDR3 sequence: CAWAGGGDQPQHF. The CDR3 DNA reads TGTGCCTGGGCCGGAGGAGGTGATCAGCCCCAGCATTTT. The chain has TRBV30 and TRBJ1-5; D remains ambiguous. The germline V and J ends were trimmed by 5 bases and 5 bases, with 13 bases remaining between them. Germline CDR1 reads GTSNPN; CDR2 reads SVGIG (reference sequence). This CDR3 is built from 13 residues.

The sample holds a few counts of this clone. The rearrangement uses TRBV28 and TRBJ2-3; TRBD2 might be the D (6 bases). CDR3 length: 16 residues. Trimming removed 2 bases at V and 4 bases at J, with 16 bases between. Germline values: CDR1 MDHEN, CDR2 SYDVKM. Here the CDR3 DNA reads TGTGCCAGCAGTTTAGGGGGGACGTGGAGGGCAGATACGCAGTATTTT. The encoded protein is CASSLGGTWRADTQYF.

This chain links TRBV18 with TRBJ1-1; no definite D call. The V and J ends lost 5 bases and 4 bases respectively, with 20 bases between them. This CDR3 is 16 amino acids long. From germline, CDR1 is KGHSH and CDR2 LQKENI. The CDR3 bases are TGTGCCAGCTCAACGGAGATCTTAAGTTTCGGCACTGAAGCTTTCTTT. This gives the protein CASSTEILSFGTEAFF.

The chain combines TRBV9 with TRBJ2-7; tentative D call: TRBD2 (5 bases). Trimming shortened V by 1 base and J by 0 bases, and 14 bases separated the two germline ends. The length of the CDR3 is 16 residues. CDR1 is SGDLS and CDR2 is YYNGEE in the germline V gene. CDR3 amino acids: CASSVSSGTHSYEQYF. The CDR3 DNA sequence: TGTGCCAGCAGCGTATCCTCGGGAACCCACTCCTACGAGCAGTACTTC.

V usage is TRBV5-1 and J usage is TRBJ2-7, with 10 bases lining up with TRBD1. The CDR3 is 15 residues long. Trimming cost V 4 bases and J 1 base; bases outside gene matches: 5. Germline CDR1 SGHRS, CDR2 YFSETQ. Here the CDR3 DNA reads TGCGCCAGCAGCCCAGGACAGGGGGGGTCCTACGAGCAGTACTTC. This sequence encodes CASSPGQGGSYEQYF.

The chain combines TRBV5-8 with TRBJ1-5; tentative D call: TRBD1 (5 bases). Germline-derived CDR1 and CDR2 are SGHTS and YDEGEE. The CDR3 contains 16 residues. V was shortened by 0 bases and J by 4 bases, with 14 bases between the two germline ends. CDR3 loop: CASSLVAGGRNQPQHF. DNA for the CDR3: TGTGCCAGCAGCTTGGTAGCGGGGGGACGGAATCAGCCCCAGCATTTT.

This rearrangement joins TRBV5-6 to TRBJ1-3; 7 bases match TRBD1. Germline V gene lookup returns CDR1 SGHDT and CDR2 YYEEEE. CDR3 length: 15 amino acids. Losses at the gene ends were 4 bases for V and 8 bases for J; bases not matched to a gene: 12. The CDR3 spells CASSLGNRGWDTIYF. As DNA, the CDR3 is TGTGCCAGCAGCCTCGGAAACAGGGGCTGGGACACCATATATTTT.

The chain joins TRBV9 to TRBJ1-3; D call uncertain. CDR3 size: 16 residues. Trimming removed 0 bases at V and 4 bases at J, with 14 bases between. The germline V gene has CDR1 SGDLS and CDR2 YYNGEE. CDR3 sequence reads: CASSVGPAREGNTIYF. DNA for the CDR3: TGTGCCAGCAGCGTAGGCCCGGCCCGGGAAGGAAACACCATATATTTT.

The rearrangement links TRBV27 to TRBJ1-2, with 8 bases identical to TRBD1. Germline CDR1 MNHEY, CDR2 SMNVEV (reference sequence). The V segment lost 5 bases and the J segment 7 bases; nucleotides outside the gene matches: 9. The CDR3 covers 14 residues. The CDR3 region has the DNA TGTGCCAGCAGTCCGACAGGGGATAGTCGTGGCTACACCTTC. Its protein product is CASSPTGDSRGYTF.

This chain uses TRBV11-2 with TRBJ2-5, with 7 bases aligning to TRBD2. J gave up 6 bases and V 5 bases, and 21 bases lay outside the gene matches. This CDR3 has 18 residues. In germline, CDR1 is SGHAT, CDR2 FQNNGV. The CDR3 spells CASSRLGVEGGRIQTQYF. CDR3 nucleotide sequence: TGTGCCAGCAGCCGTTTGGGGGTAGAGGGAGGGCGTATCCAGACCCAGTACTTC.

The chain is built from TRBV5-4 and TRBJ1-2; tentatively, D is TRBD1 (5 bases). The CDR3 has 15 residues. Germline V CDR1 and CDR2: SGHNT, YYREEE (reference sequence). V lost 0 bases, J lost 2 bases, and 11 bases lay in between. CDR3 bases: TGTGCCAGCAGCTTGGCCCGGACAAAAAACTATGGCTACACCTTC. As protein: CASSLARTKNYGYTF.